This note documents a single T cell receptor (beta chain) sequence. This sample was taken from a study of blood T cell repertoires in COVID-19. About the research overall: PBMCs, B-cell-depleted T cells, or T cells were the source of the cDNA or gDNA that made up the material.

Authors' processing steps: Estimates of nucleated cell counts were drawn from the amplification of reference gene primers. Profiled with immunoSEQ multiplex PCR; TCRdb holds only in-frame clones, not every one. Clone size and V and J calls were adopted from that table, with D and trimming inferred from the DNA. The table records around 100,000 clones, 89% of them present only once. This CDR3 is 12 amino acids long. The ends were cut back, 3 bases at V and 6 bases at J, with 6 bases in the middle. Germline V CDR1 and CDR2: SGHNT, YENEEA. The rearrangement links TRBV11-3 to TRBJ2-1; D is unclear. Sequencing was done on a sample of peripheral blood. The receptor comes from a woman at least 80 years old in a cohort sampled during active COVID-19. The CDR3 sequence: CASSFVPNEQFF. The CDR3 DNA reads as TGTGCCAGCAGCTTCGTTCCCAATGAGCAGTTCTTC.